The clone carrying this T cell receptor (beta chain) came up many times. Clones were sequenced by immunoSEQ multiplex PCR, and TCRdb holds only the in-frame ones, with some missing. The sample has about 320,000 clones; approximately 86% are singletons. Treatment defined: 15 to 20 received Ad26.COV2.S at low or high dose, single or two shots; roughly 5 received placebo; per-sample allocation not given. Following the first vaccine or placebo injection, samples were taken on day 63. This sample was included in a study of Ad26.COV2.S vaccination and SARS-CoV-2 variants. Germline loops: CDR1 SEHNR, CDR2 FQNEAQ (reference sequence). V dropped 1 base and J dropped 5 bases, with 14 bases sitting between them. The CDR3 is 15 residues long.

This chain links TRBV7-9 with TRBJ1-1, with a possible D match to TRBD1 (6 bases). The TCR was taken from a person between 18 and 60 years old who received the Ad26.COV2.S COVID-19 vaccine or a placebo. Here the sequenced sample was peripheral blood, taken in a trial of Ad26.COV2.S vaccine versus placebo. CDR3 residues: CASSLGWQGLTEAFF. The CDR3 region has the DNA TGTGCCAGCAGCTTAGGCTGGCAGGGGCTGACTGAAGCTTTCTTT.